The 15 T cell receptor beta chains in this list originate from one sample, sequenced in a study of T cell changes during pregnancy in multiple sclerosis. Data came from immunoSEQ multiplex PCR; TCRdb stores just in-frame clones and leaves some out. The data show 85,000 to 100,000 clones, approximately 95% seen once. Sequenced material: peripheral blood, taken after pregnancy. The source of these receptors is a female donor with multiple sclerosis, enrolled in a pregnancy study.

V and J are TRBV29-1 and TRBJ1-1; 8 bases are shared with TRBD1. The CDR3 extends over 13 amino acids. With V trimmed by 6 bases and J by 4 bases, 7 bases remained unmatched. Looked up from germline, CDR1 is SQVTM and CDR2 is ANQGSEA. This CDR3 is CSVAEQGGTEAFF. CDR3 nucleotides: TGCAGCGTAGCGGAACAGGGGGGCACTGAAGCTTTCTTT. Using reference TRBV29-1 and TRBJ1-1 for the parts outside the CDR3, the full variable domain is SAVISQKPSRDICQRGTSLTIQCQVDSQVTMMFWYRQQPGQSLTLIATANQGSEATYESGFVIDKFPISRPNLTFSTLTVSNMSPEDSSIYLCSVAEQGGTEAFFGQGTRLTVV.

The rearrangement links TRBV7-2 to TRBJ2-1; D gene uncertain. This CDR3 region has 12 residues. V was trimmed by 4 bases and J by 9 bases, leaving 10 bases between them. Looked up from germline, CDR1 is SGHTA and CDR2 is FQGNSA. The CDR3 DNA reads TGTGCCAGCAGCTCCGTTTCGAGTGAGCAGTTCTTC. Its protein is CASSSVSSEQFF.

The chain employs TRBV19 and TRBJ1-5; D might be TRBD1 (6 bases). Trimming took off 7 bases at V and 0 bases at J, with 13 bases between the two ends. Germline-derived CDR1 and CDR2 are LNHDA and SQIVND (reference sequence). The CDR3 spans 15 residues. CDR3 coding DNA: TGTGCCAGTACACGACAGGCCCTTAGCAATCAGCCCCAGCATTTT. This sequence encodes CASTRQALSNQPQHF.

The gene calls are TRBV5-6 and TRBJ2-5; perhaps TRBD2 as D (6 bases). Germline V lookup: CDR1 SGHDT, CDR2 YYEEEE. This CDR3 is built from 15 residues. V lost 0 bases and J 3 bases, leaving 12 bases between the germline ends. The DNA for the CDR3 is TGTGCCAGCAGCTTGGGGTGGCGGGGAAAAGAGACCCAGTACTTC. Protein product: CASSLGWRGKETQYF.

This chain uses TRBV18 with TRBJ2-7; 8 positions agree with TRBD1. CDR3 length: 15 residues. V trimming: 0 bases; J trimming: 6 bases; junction bases outside the gene matches: 7. The germline V gene has CDR1 KGHSH and CDR2 LQKENI. The CDR3 sequence: CASSPPFRGLGEQYF. The CDR3 coding sequence is TGTGCCAGCTCACCACCGTTCAGGGGGCTTGGCGAGCAGTACTTC. Full variable domain (missing parts from reference TRBV18 and TRBJ2-7): NAGVMQNPRHLVRRRGQEARLRCSPMKGHSHVYWYRQLPEEGLKFMVYLQKENIIDESGMPKERFSAEFPKEGPSILRIQQVVRGDSAAYFCASSPPFRGLGEQYFGPGTRLTVT.

The rearrangement links TRBV28 to TRBJ1-5, with D perhaps TRBD1 (5 bases). The CDR3 has 15 amino acids. CDR1 and CDR2 from the germline V gene are MDHEN and SYDVKM. Trimming took 6 bases from V and 0 from J, leaving 12 bases between them. The CDR3 DNA follows: TGTGCCAGCAGACTACGACAGTATAGCAATCAGCCCCAGCATTTT. Translating it yields CASRLRQYSNQPQHF.

The genes are TRBV19 and TRBJ2-2; D is undetermined. CDR3 length: 13 amino acids. Germline V gives CDR1 LNHDA, CDR2 SQIVND (reference sequence). Trimming stripped 4 bases from V and 5 bases from J, with 8 bases between. CDR3 nucleotides: TGTGCCAGTAGTACCCCTAGGACCGGGGAGCTGTTTTTT. This encodes CASSTPRTGELFF.

This clone was found once. This sequence joins TRBV7-2 and TRBJ1-1; 7 bases align to TRBD1. Losses at the gene ends were 5 bases for V and 3 bases for J; bases not matched to a gene: 9. Germline V lookup: CDR1 SGHTA, CDR2 FQGNSA. The CDR3 spans 15 residues. CDR3 DNA: TGTGCCAGCAGCCTTACGACAGGGACGGACACTGAAGCTTTCTTT. Its protein product is CASSLTTGTDTEAFF.

The chain uses TRBV29-1 and TRBJ2-5, with a weak D call TRBD2 (6 bases). Germline V gives CDR1 SQVTM, CDR2 ANQGSEA. Between the trimmed V and J ends, which lost 1 base and 4 bases, there was a span of 10 bases. The CDR3 has 13 residues. CDR3 nucleotides: TGCAGCGTTGAAGGGAGGGATCGAGAGACCCAGTACTTC. Protein: CSVEGRDRETQYF.

This chain uses TRBV13 with TRBJ1-1; D remains ambiguous. Trimming shortened V by 1 base and J by 1 base, and 4 bases separated the two germline ends. This CDR3 spans 13 amino acids. The germline gives CDR1 PRHDT, CDR2 FYEKMQ (reference sequence). The DNA for the CDR3 is TGTGCCAGCAGCTTAGACGGGAACACTGAAGCTTTCTTT. It translates to CASSLDGNTEAFF.

The chain has TRBV10-3 and TRBJ2-3; D may be TRBD2 (6 bases). CDR3 size: 13 residues. Germline CDR1 reads ENHRY; CDR2 reads SYGVKD. V was pared by 10 bases and J by 6 bases, with 17 bases between. The CDR3 region has the DNA TGTGCCACAAGGGACTCTCTTGGGGATACGCAGTATTTT. This sequence encodes CATRDSLGDTQYF.

J is TRBJ2-1 and V is TRBV11-3; the match to TRBD2 covers 11 bases. This CDR3 contains 15 residues. V gave up 5 bases and J gave up 5 bases; unmatched junction bases: 5. From germline, CDR1 is SGHNT and CDR2 YENEEA. The CDR3 region has the DNA TGTGCCAGCAGCCGTAGCGGGAGGGTGGACAATGAGCAGTTCTTC. It codes for CASSRSGRVDNEQFF.

V is TRBV30 and J is TRBJ2-7, with TRBD2 identical over 7 bases. After removal of 2 bases from V and 7 bases from J, the junction contained 5 bases not matched to a gene. Germline-derived CDR1 and CDR2 are GTSNPN and SVGIG (reference sequence). The CDR3 runs to 12 residues. DNA of the CDR3: TGTGCCTGGAGTTTCGGGGGGAGGGAGCAGTACTTC. This translates into CAWSFGGREQYF.

The rearrangement links TRBV27 to TRBJ1-5; 8 bases fit TRBD1. The V and J ends lost 7 bases and 2 bases, in that order; junction bases with no gene match: 10. The germline gives CDR1 MNHEY, CDR2 SMNVEV (reference sequence). The length of the CDR3 is 16 residues. The CDR3: CASKTGAKFGNQPQHF. Here the CDR3 DNA reads TGTGCCAGCAAGACAGGGGCGAAATTTGGCAATCAGCCCCAGCATTTT.

This clone is a singleton in its sample. This chain connects TRBV7-9 to TRBJ2-5; 7 bases match TRBD2. V was pared by 1 base and J by 2 bases, with 1 base of the junction left unmatched. The germline CDR1 and CDR2 sequences are SEHNR and FQNEAQ (reference sequence). CDR3 size: 14 residues. CDR3 sequence reads: CASSLVGGQETQYF. CDR3 nucleotides: TGTGCCAGCAGCTTAGTGGGGGGGCAAGAGACCCAGTACTTC.